The text below deals with one T cell receptor (beta chain). Its antigen is as yet unknown. This specimen comes from a study of T cell responses to AZD1222 COVID-19 vaccine. Study-wide findings and caveats: The sample set comprised mostly white British donors with more females, and clonal diversity was possibly underestimated. Repertoires were collected only later (after the peak T cell response had occurred). Unmutated variant regions are reportedly the target of nearly half of TCRs that are spike-specific. Vaccination with two AZD1222 doses was followed by a rise in Spike-specific TCR breadth and depth.

Trimming cost V 1 base and J 7 bases, with 10 bases left between them. This CDR3 region has 14 residues. CDR1 MGHRA and CDR2 YSYEKL come from the germline V gene. Repertoires were generated with immunoSEQ multiplex PCR, while TCRdb's copy carries only in-frame clones and drops some. This sample carries 85,000 to 100,000 clones, over 85% of them seen once, and the ten largest clones take about 13%. V and J are TRBV4-1 and TRBJ2-2, with D tentatively TRBD1 (5 bases). The material was peripheral blood, obtained on day 0 of AZD1222 vaccination. The TCR comes from an adult in good health. CDR3 sequence: CASSQGDRIGELFF. The CDR3 DNA follows: TGCGCCAGCAGCCAAGGTGACAGAATCGGGGAGCTGTTTTTT.